Shown below are 26 T cell receptor beta chains from a single sample sequenced in a study of blood T cell repertoires in COVID-19. Repertoires were generated with immunoSEQ multiplex PCR, while TCRdb's copy carries only in-frame clones and drops some. The data hold about 60,000 clones, with nearly 85% observed a single time. Sequencing was done on a sample of peripheral blood. The receptors originated from a human donor in a cohort sampled during active COVID-19.

The CDR3 reads CASSDGNQPQHF. As DNA, the CDR3 is TGTGCCAGCAGTGACGGGAATCAGCCCCAGCATTTT. V gene TRBV25-1 combines with J gene TRBJ1-5; D call uncertain. V lost 3 bases and J 4 bases, leaving 4 bases between the germline ends. Germline V gives CDR1 MGHDK, CDR2 SYGVNS. The CDR3 is made up of 12 amino acids.

This rearrangement joins TRBV30 to TRBJ1-1; possibly TRBD1 for D (5 bases). The V end was cut by 5 bases, the J end by 2 bases, with 12 bases between. Looked up from germline, CDR1 is GTSNPN and CDR2 is SVGIG (reference sequence). The length of the CDR3 is 13 residues. CDR3 sequence (DNA): TGTGCCTGGGGGAGACAGCTTAACACTGAAGCTTTCTTT. Translation: CAWGRQLNTEAFF.

The gene calls are TRBV29-1 and TRBJ2-3, with a possible D match to TRBD1 (7 bases). Per the germline V gene, CDR1 is SQVTM and CDR2 is ANQGSEA. The V and J ends lost 6 bases and 2 bases respectively, with 12 bases between them. This CDR3 contains 13 residues. The CDR3 DNA reads as TGCAGCGTGCGGGACAGCCCCACAGATACGCAGTATTTT. This encodes CSVRDSPTDTQYF.

The table lists this clone with a few counts. V gene TRBV11-3 combines with J gene TRBJ1-1; D call uncertain. Germline V CDR1 and CDR2: SGHNT, YENEEA. This CDR3 is 16 amino acids long. Between the trimmed V and J ends, which lost 0 bases and 1 base, there was a span of 12 bases. CDR3 nucleotide sequence: TGTGCCAGCAGCTTAGATTCTTGGGCAGGGAACACTGAAGCTTTCTTT. Encoded protein: CASSLDSWAGNTEAFF.

The chain carries TRBV19 and TRBJ1-1, with D maybe TRBD1 (5 bases). CDR1 and CDR2 (germline): LNHDA, SQIVND (reference sequence). This CDR3 has 13 residues. Trimming took 9 bases from V and 4 from J, leaving 15 bases between them. The CDR3, as DNA: TGTGCCAGCGCTTACTTCGGGGGCACTGAAGCTTTCTTT. It specifies CASAYFGGTEAFF. The full variable domain, in which reference TRBV19 and TRBJ1-1 provide the parts outside the CDR3, is DGGITQSPKYLFRKEGQNVTLSCEQNLNHDAMYWYRQDPGQGLRLIYYSQIVNDFQKGDIAEGYSVSREKKESFPLTVTSAQKNPTAFYLCASAYFGGTEAFFGQGTRLTVV.

The chain combines TRBV5-1 with TRBJ1-1, with D perhaps matching TRBD1 (6 bases). Germline CDR1 SGHRS, CDR2 YFSETQ. The CDR3 has 13 residues. V lost 3 bases, J lost 1 base, and 7 bases lay in between. The CDR3 protein is CASSSQGNTEAFF. CDR3 nucleotides: TGCGCCAGCAGCTCACAGGGGAACACTGAAGCTTTCTTT. The full variable domain, completed using reference TRBV5-1 and TRBJ1-1, is KAGVTQTPRYLIKTRGQQVTLSCSPISGHRSVSWYQQTPGQGLQFLFEYFSETQRNKGNFPGRFSGRQFSNSRSEMNVSTLELGDSALYLCASSSQGNTEAFFGQGTRLTVV.

The J gene is TRBJ2-2, the V gene TRBV9, with TRBD1 as a possible D gene (6 bases). This CDR3 region has 15 residues. The germline CDR1 and CDR2 sequences are SGDLS and YYNGEE. V was trimmed by 0 bases and J by 4 bases, leaving 10 bases between them. CDR3 in amino acids: CASSVEQGFTGELFF. CDR3 DNA sequence: TGTGCCAGCAGCGTAGAACAGGGATTCACCGGGGAGCTGTTTTTT.

V is TRBV7-9 and J is TRBJ2-5, with D perhaps matching TRBD1 (6 bases). Germline V gene data show CDR1 as SEHNR and CDR2 as FQNEAQ (reference sequence). The CDR3 has 15 residues. V lost 6 bases and J 4 bases, leaving 18 bases between the germline ends. The DNA of the CDR3 is TGTGCCAGCAGTTCGCTAGGGGGTAGGGGAGAGACCCAGTACTTC. Amino acids: CASSSLGGRGETQYF.

This clone was seen only once. V gene TRBV3-1 (or the pseudogene TRBV3-2) combines with J gene TRBJ1-2, with 8 positions matching TRBD1. This CDR3 region has 13 residues. V gave up 6 bases and J gave up 8 bases; unmatched junction bases: 8. Germline values: CDR1 LGHDT, CDR2 YNNKEL (reference sequence). CDR3 residues: CASRGGQGGGYTF. The CDR3 DNA reads TGTGCCAGCAGAGGAGGACAGGGTGGCGGCTACACCTTC.

The chain recombines TRBV24-1 with TRBJ1-5, with TRBD1 matching over 8 bases. Germline V gene lookup returns CDR1 KGHDR and CDR2 SFDVKD. CDR3 length: 15 amino acids. V lost 4 bases and J lost 4; bases outside the gene matches: 5. The CDR3 region has the DNA TGTGCCACCAGTGAGTCCGGGACAGGTAATCAGCCCCAGCATTTT. Translation: CATSESGTGNQPQHF.

V gene TRBV19 combines with J gene TRBJ2-4, with TRBD2 matching 8 bases. Germline trimming cut 3 bases from V and 7 bases from J; bases unmatched to any gene: 17. The CDR3 extends over 18 amino acids. Germline V lookup: CDR1 LNHDA, CDR2 SQIVND (reference sequence). CDR3 coding DNA: TGTGCCAGTAGTATTAGACCCGGGGGGGTTTGGGGAGAGAACATTCAGTACTTC. The encoded protein is CASSIRPGGVWGENIQYF.

The CDR3 DNA reads TGTGCCAGCAGTTACTCGAACAGGGTCGAGCAGTACTTC. Translated, it gives CASSYSNRVEQYF. The chain has TRBV6-5 and TRBJ2-7; possibly TRBD1 for D (6 bases). V lost 0 bases and J lost 6, with 9 bases in between. From germline, CDR1 is MNHEY and CDR2 SVGAGI. CDR3 length equals 13 residues.

This clone has ten or more counts. The J gene is TRBJ2-1, the V gene TRBV2; 7 nucleotides line up with TRBD1. CDR1 is SNHLY, CDR2 FYNNEI, per germline. The trim removed 5 bases at V and 7 bases at J, leaving 8 bases unmatched. This CDR3 has 14 amino acids. The CDR3 nucleotides read TGTGCCAGCAGTACAGGGGAAATAAGTAATGAGCAGTTCTTC. This codes for CASSTGEISNEQFF.

The chain couples TRBV28 to TRBJ2-2; TRBD1 matches at 7 bases. The germline CDR1 and CDR2 sequences are MDHEN and SYDVKM. J lost 7 bases, V lost 4 bases, and 6 bases had no gene match. The CDR3 totals 14 residues. CDR3 in amino acids: CASSSDREIGELFF. The CDR3 DNA sequence: TGTGCCAGCAGTTCAGACAGGGAAATCGGGGAGCTGTTTTTT.

The chain combines TRBV6-6 with TRBJ1-1; tentatively, D is TRBD1 (5 bases). V gave up 6 bases and J gave up 1 base, with 9 bases separating them. This CDR3 region has 13 residues. The germline CDR1 and CDR2 sequences are MNHNY and SVGAGI (reference sequence). This chain's CDR3 is CASSPQGNTEAFF. The CDR3 DNA reads as TGTGCCAGCAGCCCTCAGGGGAACACTGAAGCTTTCTTT.

This chain connects TRBV6-5 to TRBJ1-4, with D maybe TRBD1 (6 bases). Trimming pared 6 bases from V and 4 bases from J, leaving 15 bases between. The CDR3 covers 15 residues. The germline V gene has CDR1 MNHEY and CDR2 SVGAGI. In nucleotides, the CDR3 is TGTGCCAGCAGGGGGGCCGTGGGGTTTAATGAAAAACTGTTTTTT. Protein: CASRGAVGFNEKLFF.

This clone has just a few counts. The CDR3 reads CASSTTQQGSYNEQFF. DNA for the CDR3: TGTGCCAGCAGCACGACTCAACAGGGCTCCTACAATGAGCAGTTCTTC. The chain couples TRBV6-2 or TRBV6-3 to TRBJ2-1; a weak D match, TRBD1 (6 bases). CDR1 is MNHEY, CDR2 SVGEGT, per germline. Trimming cost V 6 bases and J 0 bases, with 15 bases left between them. The CDR3 is 16 residues long.

The chain joins TRBV7-9 to TRBJ1-2; tentative D call: TRBD1 (5 bases). Germline loops: CDR1 SEHNR, CDR2 FQNEAQ (reference sequence). The CDR3 has 15 amino acids. The V and J ends lost 6 bases and 2 bases respectively, with 16 bases between them. CDR3 residues: CASSFWRQTNYGYTF. The CDR3, as DNA: TGTGCCAGCAGTTTTTGGCGACAGACCAACTATGGCTACACCTTC.

This clone has more than one count but fewer than ten. The rearrangement links TRBV7-9 to TRBJ2-6, with 7 bases fitting TRBD1. The trim removed 4 bases at V and 2 bases at J, leaving 5 bases unmatched. The CDR3 is 16 amino acids. CDR1 and CDR2 from the germline V gene are SEHNR and FQNEAQ (reference sequence). DNA for the CDR3: TGTGCCAGCAGCTCCGACAGGGTAGCTGGGGCCAACGTCCTGACTTTC. Amino acids: CASSSDRVAGANVLTF.

This clone was counted only a few times. V is TRBV3-1 (or the pseudogene TRBV3-2) and J is TRBJ2-7; D possibly corresponds to TRBD1 (5 bases). Germline V gene data show CDR1 as LGHDT and CDR2 as YNNKEL (reference sequence). This CDR3 spans 11 amino acids. The V end lost 5 bases, the J end lost 7 bases, and 9 bases lay between the germline ends. Here the CDR3 DNA reads TGTGCCAGCAGCTCACCAGGGGAGCAGTACTTC. This translates into CASSSPGEQYF.

The J gene is TRBJ1-1, the V gene TRBV4-2; tentative D call: TRBD1 (5 bases). Germline values: CDR1 LGHNA, CDR2 YNFKEQ. The CDR3 runs 17 residues. Deletions cut 0 bases from V and 8 bases from J, with 22 bases between. The CDR3 DNA is TGTGCCAGCAGCCAAGAGGGGCCCGGGAGGGAATTTTTAGAAGCTTTCTTT. Protein sequence: CASSQEGPGREFLEAFF.

There are a few counts of this clone. The chain is built from TRBV5-1 and TRBJ1-1; 7 bases are shared with TRBD1. Germline values: CDR1 SGHRS, CDR2 YFSETQ. The CDR3 sequence is 14 residues long. V was pared by 1 base and J by 2 bases, with 2 bases of the junction left unmatched. CDR3 loop: CASSLWDRNTEAFF. The DNA of the CDR3 is TGCGCCAGCAGCTTGTGGGACAGAAACACTGAAGCTTTCTTT.

The chain joins TRBV2 to TRBJ2-7; 9 positions agree with TRBD1. Trimming took 5 bases from V and 4 from J; bases not matched to a gene: 9. This CDR3 is 15 amino acids long. Germline CDR1 and CDR2: SNHLY and FYNNEI. CDR3 nucleotides: TGTGCCAGCAGTAATTGGGGACAGGGTTCTTACGAGCAGTACTTC. This translates into CASSNWGQGSYEQYF. The full variable domain, with the rest looked up from reference TRBV2 and TRBJ2-7, is EPEVTQTPSHQVTQMGQEVILRCVPISNHLYFYWYRQILGQKVEFLVSFYNNEISEKSEIFDDQFSVERPDGSNFTLKIRSTKLEDSAMYFCASSNWGQGSYEQYFGPGTRLTVT.

This clone was seen once. The rearrangement joins TRBV2 to TRBJ1-1; TRBD1 aligns across 7 bases. The CDR3 is 14 amino acids. The V gene's germline CDR1 is SNHLY and CDR2 FYNNEI. V shed 6 bases, J shed 5 bases, and the junction held 9 bases outside the gene matches. The DNA of the CDR3 is TGTGCCAGCAGGACACAGGGGCAATATACTGAAGCTTTCTTT. Encoded protein: CASRTQGQYTEAFF.

The chain couples TRBV11-3 to TRBJ2-1; D gene ambiguous. Trimming stripped 5 bases from V and 5 bases from J, with 7 bases between. This CDR3 has 12 amino acids. The germline CDR1 and CDR2 sequences are SGHNT and YENEEA. The CDR3 DNA sequence: TGTGCCAGCAGCCTAACCCACAATGAGCAGTTCTTC. It translates to CASSLTHNEQFF. Supplemented by reference TRBV11-3 and TRBJ2-1, the full variable domain reads EAGVVQSPRYKIIEKKQPVAFWCNPISGHNTLYWYLQNLGQGPELLIRYENEEAVDDSQLPKDRFSAERLKGVDSTLKIQPAELGDSAVYLCASSLTHNEQFFGPGTRLTVL.

This chain joins TRBV7-6 and TRBJ2-7; D possibly corresponds to TRBD1 (5 bases). CDR3 size: 17 residues. V lost 0 bases to trimming and J lost 5 bases, with 20 bases between them. CDR1 and CDR2 (germline): SGHVS, FNYEAQ. The CDR3 reads CASSLATLAGPLDEQYF. For the CDR3, the DNA is TGTGCCAGCAGCTTAGCTACTTTGGCAGGGCCGTTGGACGAGCAGTACTTC.